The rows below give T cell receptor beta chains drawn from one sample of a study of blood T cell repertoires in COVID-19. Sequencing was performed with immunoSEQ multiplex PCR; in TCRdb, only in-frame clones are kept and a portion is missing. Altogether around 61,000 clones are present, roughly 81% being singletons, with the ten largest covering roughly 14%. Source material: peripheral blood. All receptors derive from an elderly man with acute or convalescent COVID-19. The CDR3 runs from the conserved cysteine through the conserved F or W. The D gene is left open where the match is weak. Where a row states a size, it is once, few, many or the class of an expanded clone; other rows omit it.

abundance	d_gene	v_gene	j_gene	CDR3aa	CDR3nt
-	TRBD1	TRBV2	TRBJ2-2	CASGLDRVGELFF	TGTGCCAGCGGCTTGGACAGGGTTGGGGAGCTGTTTTTT
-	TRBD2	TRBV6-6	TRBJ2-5	CASSHSGLAGGAETQYF	TGTGCCAGCAGTCACAGCGGGCTAGCGGGGGGGGCGGAGACCCAGTACTTC
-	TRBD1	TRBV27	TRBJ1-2	CASSPYRGLFYYGYTF	TGTGCCAGCAGTCCCTACAGGGGGCTCTTCTACTATGGCTACACCTTC
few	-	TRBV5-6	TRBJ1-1	CASSLDRRNTEAFF	TGTGCCAGCAGCTTGGACAGGCGGAACACTGAAGCTTTCTTT
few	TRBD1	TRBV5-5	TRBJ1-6	CASSPGQSSYNSPLHF	TGTGCCAGCAGCCCGGGACAGAGCTCCTATAATTCACCCCTCCACTTT
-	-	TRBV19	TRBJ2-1	CASSSTSPSEQFF	TGTGCCAGTAGTTCAACCTCGCCCAGTGAGCAGTTCTTC
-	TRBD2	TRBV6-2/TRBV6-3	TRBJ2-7	CASSLLAGTYEQYF	TGTGCCAGCAGTCTTCTAGCGGGAACCTACGAGCAGTACTTC
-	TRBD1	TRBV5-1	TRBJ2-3	CASRGQGYADTQYF	TGCGCCAGCAGAGGACAGGGATACGCAGATACGCAGTATTTT
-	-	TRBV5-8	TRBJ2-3	CASSLEGTDTQYF	TGTGCCAGCAGCTTGGAGGGGACAGATACGCAGTATTTT
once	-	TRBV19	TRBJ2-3	CASSIARTRRGTDTQYF	TGTGCCAGTAGTATAGCCCGGACTCGCAGAGGCACAGATACGCAGTATTTT
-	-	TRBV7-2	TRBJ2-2	CASSRDSGNTGELFF	TGTGCCAGCAGCCGGGACTCTGGGAACACCGGGGAGCTGTTTTTT
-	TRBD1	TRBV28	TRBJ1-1	CASSPGTGAEAFF	TGTGCCAGCAGCCCAGGGACAGGGGCTGAAGCTTTCTTT
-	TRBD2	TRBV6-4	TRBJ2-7	CASSGPGLALSNEQYF	TGTGCCAGCAGTGGCCCGGGACTAGCGTTATCTAACGAGCAGTACTTC
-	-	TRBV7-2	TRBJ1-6	CASSLTGTQRDNSPLHF	TGTGCCAGCAGCTTAACAGGGACCCAGAGAGATAATTCACCCCTCCACTTT
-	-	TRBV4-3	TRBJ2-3	CASSQDLSPGTQYF	TGCGCCAGCAGCCAAGACCTGTCTCCAGGTACGCAGTATTTT
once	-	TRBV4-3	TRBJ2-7	CASSQADRTHGEQYF	TGCGCCAGCAGCCAAGCGGACAGAACTCATGGCGAGCAGTACTTC
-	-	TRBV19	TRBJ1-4	CASSRGPTNEKLFF	TGTGCCAGTAGTCGCGGGCCAACTAATGAAAAACTGTTTTTT
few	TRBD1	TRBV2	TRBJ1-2	CASVGTAYGYTF	TGTGCCAGTGTTGGGACAGCCTATGGCTACACCTTC